This T cell receptor (beta chain) was captured in a study of response to subunit inactivated influenza vaccine. The study, taken as a whole, reports: Authors suggested that a seasonal influenza vaccination recruits few new T cells each time.

TCRdb ran MiXCR on the RT-PCR reads and lists one entry per CDR3 protein. Of about 500,000 distinct CDR3 sequences in the sample, approximately 15% are singletons; the top ten hold roughly 3%. This clonotype occurred a few times. As yet, its antigen is unknown. Trimming at V came to 6 bases and at J to 2 bases, leaving 5 bases not matched to a gene. CDR3 length equals 15 residues. The J gene is TRBJ2-1, the V gene TRBV12-3 or TRBV12-4, with 9 bases identical to TRBD2. The sample here was CD4+ T cells sorted from PBMCs, taken roughly 24 months after vaccination. The receptor was isolated from a man aged 50-75 years who received an inactivated influenza vaccine. CDR3 sequence (DNA): TGTGCCAGCAGCAAGCTAGCGGGGCCCTACAATGAGCAGTTCTTC. Its protein is CASSKLAGPYNEQFF.